A single sample gave rise to the 20 T cell receptor beta chains below, sequenced in a study of shared clonotypes between healthy human individuals. CD45RO-negative, CCR7-selected cells formed the naive CD8 fraction, which excluded terminally differentiated effector memory CD45RA+ cells. TCRdb's copy holds only in-frame clones and misses some; the assay was immunoSEQ multiplex PCR. The data contain about 680,000 clones, just over 90% of them singletons. The sample was naive CD8+ T cells sorted from blood. These receptors were collected from a man younger than 40 in good health.

V is TRBV28 and J is TRBJ1-2; D call uncertain. V dropped 5 bases and J dropped 6 bases, with 13 bases sitting between them. The CDR3 has 13 residues. From germline, CDR1 is MDHEN and CDR2 SYDVKM. The CDR3 sequence is CASSPEPGNGYTF. DNA of the CDR3: TGTGCCAGCAGTCCAGAGCCGGGGAATGGCTACACCTTC.

CDR3 DNA: TGCAGCGTCGCCGGGCTAGTGAACACTGAAGCTTTCTTT. The encoded protein is CSVAGLVNTEAFF. The chain is built from TRBV29-1 and TRBJ1-1; D gene uncertain. The CDR3 runs 13 residues. V was trimmed by 6 bases and J by 0 bases, leaving 11 bases between them. Germline loops: CDR1 SQVTM, CDR2 ANQGSEA. The entire variable domain, with the rest obtained from reference TRBV29-1 and TRBJ1-1, is as follows: SAVISQKPSRDICQRGTSLTIQCQVDSQVTMMFWYRQQPGQSLTLIATANQGSEATYESGFVIDKFPISRPNLTFSTLTVSNMSPEDSSIYLCSVAGLVNTEAFFGQGTRLTVV.

As concerns this clone: Within the sample, other DNA sequences also encode this same CDR3. The chain recombines TRBV7-9 with TRBJ1-1; tentative D call: TRBD1 (6 bases). V gave up 3 bases and J gave up 8 bases, with 10 bases separating them. Germline CDR1 reads SEHNR; CDR2 reads FQNEAQ (reference sequence). This CDR3 is built from 12 residues. The CDR3 region has the DNA TGTGCCAGCAGCTTGGGCAGGGGCGAAGCTTTCTTT. The encoded protein is CASSLGRGEAFF.

V and J are TRBV27 and TRBJ2-7; 9 nucleotides match TRBD1. CDR3 length equals 15 residues. Germline values: CDR1 MNHEY, CDR2 SMNVEV (reference sequence). J gave up 3 bases and V 2 bases, and 5 bases lay outside the gene matches. The CDR3 sequence is CASSLLRDRVYEQYF. DNA for the CDR3: TGTGCCAGCAGTTTACTTCGGGACAGGGTCTACGAGCAGTACTTC.

The V call is TRBV7-8, the J call TRBJ2-1; 7 bases align to TRBD2. After removal of 3 bases from V and 0 bases from J, the junction contained 5 bases not matched to a gene. Germline V gene sequence: CDR1 SGHVS, CDR2 FQNEAQ. This CDR3 is built from 16 residues. The DNA for the CDR3 is TGTGCCAGCAGCTTGGCCAGCGGGGACTCCTACAATGAGCAGTTCTTC. The encoded protein is CASSLASGDSYNEQFF.

This rearrangement joins TRBV11-2 to TRBJ2-3; D gene ambiguous. CDR1 and CDR2 (germline): SGHAT, FQNNGV. Between the trimmed V and J ends, which lost 5 bases and 2 bases, there was a span of 17 bases. CDR3 size: 16 residues. The CDR3 sequence is CASSLLVIKHTDTQYF. The CDR3 DNA follows: TGTGCCAGCAGCCTACTTGTGATAAAACACACAGATACGCAGTATTTT.

This rearrangement joins TRBV4-1 to TRBJ1-5; 9 bases map to TRBD1. The CDR3 has 17 amino acids. CDR1 is MGHRA, CDR2 YSYEKL, per germline. V lost 3 bases and J lost 1; bases outside the gene matches: 7. The CDR3 loop is CASSHPGQGFSNQPQHF. The CDR3, as DNA: TGCGCCAGCAGCCACCCGGGACAGGGTTTCAGCAATCAGCCCCAGCATTTT.

The chain has TRBV29-1 and TRBJ1-5; 9 positions match TRBD1. The trim removed 4 bases at V and 4 bases at J, leaving 2 bases unmatched. This CDR3 has 13 residues. In germline, CDR1 is SQVTM, CDR2 ANQGSEA. CDR3 sequence reads: CSVVDRGNQPQHF. The CDR3 DNA reads as TGCAGCGTTGTAGACAGGGGGAATCAGCCCCAGCATTTT. The full variable domain, with the rest looked up from reference TRBV29-1 and TRBJ1-5, is SAVISQKPSRDICQRGTSLTIQCQVDSQVTMMFWYRQQPGQSLTLIATANQGSEATYESGFVIDKFPISRPNLTFSTLTVSNMSPEDSSIYLCSVVDRGNQPQHFGDGTRLSIL.

V usage is TRBV29-1 and J usage is TRBJ1-1, with D possibly matching TRBD1 (6 bases). The CDR3 totals 13 residues. The V end lost 7 bases, the J end lost 0 bases, and 12 bases lay between the germline ends. Germline-derived CDR1 and CDR2 are SQVTM and ANQGSEA. This CDR3 is CSATGALNTEAFF. The CDR3 bases are TGCAGCGCCACGGGGGCTTTGAACACTGAAGCTTTCTTT.

Regarding this clone: The sample contains more than one DNA sequence encoding this CDR3. The genes are TRBV4-1 and TRBJ2-5; 8 positions agree with TRBD2. Germline V gene lookup returns CDR1 MGHRA and CDR2 YSYEKL. The CDR3 totals 14 residues. J lost 2 bases, V lost 1 base, and 0 bases had no gene match. The chain's CDR3 is CASSQVAGQETQYF. DNA of the CDR3: TGCGCCAGCAGCCAAGTAGCGGGACAAGAGACCCAGTACTTC.

As concerns this clone: Different DNA sequences within this sample yield the same CDR3. This chain links TRBV19 with TRBJ1-5, with TRBD1 matching 10 bases. Germline-derived CDR1 and CDR2 are LNHDA and SQIVND (reference sequence). The CDR3 loop spans 15 amino acids. Trimming removed 4 bases from V and 4 bases from J; junction bases left unmatched: 4. This chain's CDR3 is CASSTWTGGNQPQHF. For the CDR3, the DNA is TGTGCCAGTAGTACTTGGACAGGGGGAAATCAGCCCCAGCATTTT.

The V call is TRBV20-1, the J call TRBJ2-1; no clear D gene. The CDR3 runs to 10 residues. The V and J ends lost 6 bases and 12 bases respectively, with 12 bases between them. Germline assignment: CDR1 DFQATT and CDR2 SNEGSKA (reference sequence). The CDR3: CSAPGPGQFF. The DNA of the CDR3 is TGCAGTGCCCCTGGACCCGGGCAGTTCTTC.

The chain recombines TRBV6-6 with TRBJ2-7; the D gene could be TRBD1 or TRBD2 (6 bases each). V was pared by 2 bases and J by 0 bases, with 11 bases between. CDR3 size: 15 residues. Per germline, CDR1 MNHNY and CDR2 SVGAGI (reference sequence). CDR3 in amino acids: CASSYRGPGSYEQYF. In DNA, the CDR3 is TGTGCCAGCAGTTACCGGGGGCCGGGCTCCTACGAGCAGTACTTC.

The gene calls are TRBV2 and TRBJ2-3; TRBD2 is a possible D gene (6 bases). The germline CDR1 and CDR2 sequences are SNHLY and FYNNEI. CDR3 length: 12 residues. The germline V and J ends were trimmed by 7 bases and 6 bases, with 11 bases remaining between them. CDR3 in amino acids: CASMGGEDTQYF. In DNA form, the CDR3 reads TGTGCCAGCATGGGGGGAGAGGATACGCAGTATTTT.

The chain is built from TRBV28 and TRBJ1-5; D call uncertain. Germline V lookup: CDR1 MDHEN, CDR2 SYDVKM. The CDR3 length is 14 residues. V gave up 6 bases and J gave up 2 bases, with 11 bases separating them. The CDR3 DNA is TGTGCCAGCAGCTTCCTCTTTGGCAATCAGCCCCAGCATTTT. Translating gives CASSFLFGNQPQHF.

The rearrangement joins TRBV7-9 to TRBJ2-1; 9 bases are a match to TRBD2. CDR1 is SEHNR and CDR2 is FQNEAQ in the germline V gene (reference sequence). V gave up 0 bases and J gave up 8 bases; unmatched junction bases: 8. The CDR3 contains 16 residues. The CDR3 DNA reads as TGTGCCAGCAGCTTAGCGGGGGCTAGCGGGATTGATGAGCAGTTCTTC. This gives the protein CASSLAGASGIDEQFF.

This chain uses TRBV5-4 with TRBJ2-7; perhaps D is TRBD1 or TRBD2 (5 bases each). The V gene's germline CDR1 is SGHNT and CDR2 YYREEE (reference sequence). V was trimmed by 0 bases and J by 3 bases, leaving 10 bases between them. The CDR3 length is 14 residues. The CDR3 nucleotides read TGTGCCAGCAGCTTGGGGGGGTTGAACTACGAGCAGTACTTC. This gives the protein CASSLGGLNYEQYF.

The CDR3 reads CASSRDSSNTEAFF. CDR3 sequence (DNA): TGCGCCAGCAGCCGGGACTCTTCGAACACTGAAGCTTTCTTT. The rearrangement joins TRBV4-1 to TRBJ1-1; D is possibly TRBD1 (5 bases). Trimming stripped 4 bases from V and 1 base from J, with 10 bases between. The CDR3 runs to 14 residues. Germline CDR1 is MGHRA and CDR2 is YSYEKL.

The J gene is TRBJ1-3, the V gene TRBV9; a possible D gene is TRBD1 (6 bases). CDR3 length: 17 residues. Looked up from germline, CDR1 is SGDLS and CDR2 is YYNGEE. V was shortened by 4 bases and J by 0 bases, with 17 bases between the two germline ends. The CDR3 DNA sequence: TGTGCCAGCAGCTCTCGGACAGAGCCGAACTCTGGAAACACCATATATTTT. This translates into CASSSRTEPNSGNTIYF.

This clone was observed a single time. This rearrangement joins TRBV11-2 to TRBJ2-7, with unresolved D. The CDR3 runs to 13 residues. Trimming removed 0 bases from V and 4 bases from J, with 7 bases in between. Germline V CDR1 and CDR2: SGHAT, FQNNGV. The DNA for the CDR3 is TGTGCCAGCAGCTTAGAACAGACTTACGAGCAGTACTTC. Translation: CASSLEQTYEQYF.